This T cell receptor (beta chain) was sequenced for a study of shared clonotypes between healthy human individuals. The wider study: Researchers assigned three CD4 naive, three CD4 memory, two CD8 naive and one CD8 memory plate to each donor.

Overall study results and limits: Few donors limited the genetic and exposure-history diversity represented. Despite large depth, rarefaction showed incomplete sorted-subset sequencing. Larger estimated richness was generally recorded for naive subsets relative to memory subsets.

CD45RO-negative, CCR7-selected cells formed the naive CD8 fraction, which excluded terminally differentiated effector memory CD45RA+ cells. Remarks on this clone: Its antigen is still unknown.

Profiling relied on immunoSEQ multiplex PCR, and the TCRdb table lists in-frame clones only, not all of them. The data show around 620,000 clones, 85% to 95% seen once. The germline V gene encodes CDR1 SEHNR and CDR2 FQNEAQ (reference sequence). The CDR3 length is 13 residues. With 1 base removed from V and 2 bases from J, the gap between germline ends came to 6 bases. The chain joins TRBV7-9 to TRBJ2-7; the D is unclear. Input material: naive CD8+ T cells sorted from blood. The receptor was derived from a woman aged 25 to 39 in good health. As DNA, the CDR3 is TGTGCCAGCAGCTTAGGTCACACCTACGAGCAGTACTTC. Translating it yields CASSLGHTYEQYF. Supplemented by reference TRBV7-9 and TRBJ2-7, the full variable domain reads DTGVSQNPRHKITKRGQNVTFRCDPISEHNRLYWYRQTLGQGPEFLTYFQNEAQLEKSRLLSDRFSAERPKGSFSTLEIQRTEQGDSAMYLCASSLGHTYEQYFGPGTRLTVT.